These 15 T cell receptor beta chains came from one sample sequenced in a study of CD8 T cells in Susac syndrome. Reverse transcription used roughly 0.45 to 1 ug RNA and random hexamers. One entry per CDR3 protein, called by TCRdb with MiXCR from the immunoSEQ multiplex PCR reads. The sample yields just over 150,000 distinct CDR3 sequences, over 95% seen once. Sequenced input: CD8+ T cells from PBMCs. The receptors stem from a human donor with multiple sclerosis.

The gene calls are TRBV25-1 and TRBJ2-7; TRBD1 aligns across 8 bases. The CDR3 is 12 amino acids. Germline lookup yields CDR1 MGHDK and CDR2 SYGVNS. V lost 7 bases, J lost 4 bases, and 3 bases stayed unmatched. The CDR3 sequence is CASTTGGYEQYF. The CDR3 bases are TGTGCCAGCACCACAGGGGGGTACGAGCAGTACTTC.

This clonotype has just one count. The chain has TRBV7-9 and TRBJ1-4, with D hard to call. V was trimmed by 0 bases and J by 7 bases, leaving 15 bases between them. The CDR3 is 16 residues long. The V gene's germline CDR1 is SEHNR and CDR2 FQNEAQ (reference sequence). CDR3 bases: TGTGCCAGCAGCTTAGCCCGGACCGGAGGGATTGAAAAACTGTTTTTT. Translation gives CASSLARTGGIEKLFF. The entire variable domain, with the rest obtained from reference TRBV7-9 and TRBJ1-4, is as follows: DTGVSQNPRHKITKRGQNVTFRCDPISEHNRLYWYRQTLGQGPEFLTYFQNEAQLEKSRLLSDRFSAERPKGSFSTLEIQRTEQGDSAMYLCASSLARTGGIEKLFFGSGTQLSVL.

The chain has TRBV12-3 or TRBV12-4 and TRBJ2-3; the match to TRBD1 covers 7 bases. J lost 3 bases, V lost 6 bases, and 9 bases had no gene match. The CDR3 runs to 15 residues. In DNA, the CDR3 is TGTGCCAGCAGCACACAGGGGCGGTGGACAGATACGCAGTATTTT. This gives the protein CASSTQGRWTDTQYF.

V usage is TRBV3-1 and J usage is TRBJ1-1; D gene ambiguous. CDR3 length equals 11 residues. Germline loops: CDR1 LGHDT, CDR2 YNNKEL (reference sequence). CDR3: CAALKGTEAFF. The CDR3, as DNA: TGTGCAGCCCTGAAAGGGACTGAAGCTTTCTTT.

The genes are TRBV5-1 and TRBJ2-5; 15 positions agree with TRBD2. CDR1 is SGHRS and CDR2 is YFSETQ in the germline V gene. This CDR3 is built from 17 residues. The junction had 6 bases not matched to a gene; V was cut back by 4 bases and J by 2 bases. The CDR3 DNA sequence: TGCGCCAGCAGCACAGGACTAGCGGGGGGGCCACAAGAGACCCAGTACTTC. Translation: CASSTGLAGGPQETQYF.

V gene TRBV5-4 combines with J gene TRBJ2-2; no clear D. There are 11 residues in the CDR3. Germline CDR1 is SGHNT and CDR2 is YYREEE (reference sequence). Deletions cut 4 bases from V and 7 bases from J, with 5 bases between. CDR3 DNA: TGTGCCAGCAGCCCCGGCGGGGAGCTGTTTTTT. This sequence encodes CASSPGGELFF.

The chain joins TRBV2 to TRBJ2-7, with 10 nucleotides matching TRBD1. Per germline, CDR1 SNHLY and CDR2 FYNNEI. CDR3 length equals 14 residues. V was pared by 10 bases and J by 2 bases, with 8 bases of the junction left unmatched. CDR3 loop: CATETGGCTYEQYV. The CDR3 nucleotides are TGTGCCACCGAGACAGGGGGCTGCACCTACGAGCAGTACGTC.

V usage is TRBV23-1 and J usage is TRBJ1-1; the D gene is possibly TRBD1 (5 bases). TRBV23-1 belongs to the ORF category, with a function that is uncertain. This CDR3 is built from 15 residues. Trimming took 7 bases from V and 0 from J, leaving 15 bases between them. CDR3 protein: CASIKGAGMNTEAFF. In nucleotides, the CDR3 is TGCGCCAGCATTAAGGGCGCAGGGATGAACACTGAAGCTTTCTTT.

V usage is TRBV9 and J usage is TRBJ2-3; D possibly corresponds to TRBD1 (6 bases). Looked up from germline, CDR1 is SGDLS and CDR2 is YYNGEE. The CDR3 covers 15 residues. Trimming took 1 base from V and 2 from J, leaving 11 bases between them. CDR3 DNA sequence: TGTGCCAGCAGCGTAACGGACAGTCCCACAGATACGCAGTATTTT. This sequence encodes CASSVTDSPTDTQYF.

V gene TRBV15 combines with J gene TRBJ2-7; 9 bases fit TRBD1. The CDR3 has 14 amino acids. CDR1 and CDR2 (germline): LNHNV, YYDKDF (reference sequence). Unmatched junction bases numbered 7, after V lost 3 bases and J lost 7 bases. In nucleotides, the CDR3 is TGTGCCACCAGCAGGAGACAGGGGGTCAGGGAGCAGTACTTC. Its protein product is CATSRRQGVREQYF.

The rearrangement joins TRBV9 to TRBJ2-1; D not resolved. V lost 3 bases and J lost 3, with 7 bases in between. The germline V gene encodes CDR1 SGDLS and CDR2 YYNGEE. The CDR3 consists of 13 residues. The CDR3 DNA is TGTGCCAGCAGCGCCCCTTACTACAATGAGCAGTTCTTC. This encodes CASSAPYYNEQFF.

V is TRBV27 and J is TRBJ1-1; D is unresolved. Trimming left V 3 bases short and J 1 base short, with 9 bases between. The CDR3 length is 14 residues. Per germline, CDR1 MNHEY and CDR2 SMNVEV (reference sequence). The CDR3 nucleotides are TGTGCCAGCAGTTTCGGCCGATCGAACACTGAAGCTTTCTTT. Residues: CASSFGRSNTEAFF.

The gene calls are TRBV27 and TRBJ2-3; D remains unclear. Trimming took 5 bases from V and 6 from J, leaving 15 bases between them. This CDR3 region has 14 residues. Germline lookup yields CDR1 MNHEY and CDR2 SMNVEV (reference sequence). The DNA for the CDR3 is TGTGCCAGCAGTCCATCCCTATTGGGGGATACGCAGTATTTT. Protein product: CASSPSLLGDTQYF.

The chain uses TRBV27 and TRBJ2-1; the D gene is possibly TRBD2 (6 bases). Trimming left V 5 bases short and J 8 bases short, with 16 bases between. In germline, CDR1 is MNHEY, CDR2 SMNVEV (reference sequence). The CDR3 extends over 14 amino acids. The DNA for the CDR3 is TGTGCCAGCAGTGGGGGGACGAAGGGTCATGAGCAGTTCTTC. Amino acids: CASSGGTKGHEQFF.

The chain has TRBV30 and TRBJ1-5; perhaps TRBD1 as D (6 bases). Germline values: CDR1 GTSNPN, CDR2 SVGIG (reference sequence). CDR3 length: 16 residues. V shed 0 bases and J shed 4 bases, with 16 bases lying between them. The CDR3 here is CAWSVGRGQTNQPQHF. The DNA of the CDR3 is TGTGCCTGGAGTGTGGGTCGAGGACAGACGAATCAGCCCCAGCATTTT.